This T cell receptor beta chain was captured by sequencing in a study of blood T cell repertoires in COVID-19 (dated by TCRdb to about 2020). Looking at the study overall: The collaborator samples originated in the United States, Italy and Spain and spanned the acute and convalescent phases of COVID-19. The repertoires were released in a freely available public database meant as a resource for research on the immune response to SARS-CoV-2. Deeply sampled blood TCRbeta repertoires from subjects exposed to, actively infected with, or recovered from COVID-19 were included in the dataset. The material from the prospective study consisted of cDNA or gDNA derived from T cells, B-cell-depleted T cells, or PBMCs. Where HLA class I and class II types were available, the types were taken from metadata supplied by the sample provider, not from assay-based typing. Samples came from the ongoing ImmuneRACE study (first 160 participants) plus 1,254 subjects from 6 global collaborators. The sample metadata nearly always contained a de-identified subject ID, COVID-19 status, age in years and sex. The investigation overall reported the following: Clinical and demographic metadata were provided uncurated, with the amount varying by source and participant.

Details on this clone: Its antigen has not been determined. No base-level quality is on record; no much larger clone is a single base apart.

Samples from volunteer blood donors who had recovered from COVID-19 were contributed by a second Seattle source. Collaborating institutions collected whole blood in K2EDTA tubes following their own protocols. Collaborator samples were shipped for TCRbeta analysis as frozen whole blood, isolated PBMCs, or DNA extracted from either sample type. TCRbeta CDR3 regions were amplified from genomic DNA by means of the immunoSEQ Assay, a bias-controlled multiplex PCR. Per the source publication's procedure: The number of nucleated cells in each sample was estimated from the amplification of reference gene primers within the assay. To quantify the absolute abundance of each unique TCRbeta CDR3 rearrangement, sequence reads were collapsed and filtered. For each sample, productive Simpson clonality was calculated as the square root of Simpson's diversity index across productive rearrangements. This is the immuneACCESS table as TCRdb keeps it, with only in-frame sequences that have V and J called. A part of the clones is gone; compared with another copy, unresolved V genes explain less than half, and the rest is unexplained. V and J calls and clone size come straight from that table; D and trimming were deduced from the DNA. The sample includes some 250,000 clones, with about 86% observed a single time. Together, the top ten hold around 2.8% of the sample.

Its CDR3 holds 14 amino acids, cysteine through phenylalanine. The entry retains the CDR3 DNA only, 42 bases that are in frame from base 1. Germline trimming: 4 bases from V, 1 base from J; junction bases outside gene matches: 3. Reading the germline V gene gives CDR1 SGHRS and CDR2 YFSETQ. Sequencing was performed on peripheral blood. Recombination connected TRBV5-1 to TRBJ2-3; TRBD2 matches 7 bases in the middle. The origin of this receptor is a woman aged 25 to 39 who had recovered from COVID-19. For the CDR3, the sequence is CASSGRGGTDTQYF. Read as DNA, the sequence is TGCGCCAGCAGCGGACGGGGGGGCACAGATACGCAGTATTTT.